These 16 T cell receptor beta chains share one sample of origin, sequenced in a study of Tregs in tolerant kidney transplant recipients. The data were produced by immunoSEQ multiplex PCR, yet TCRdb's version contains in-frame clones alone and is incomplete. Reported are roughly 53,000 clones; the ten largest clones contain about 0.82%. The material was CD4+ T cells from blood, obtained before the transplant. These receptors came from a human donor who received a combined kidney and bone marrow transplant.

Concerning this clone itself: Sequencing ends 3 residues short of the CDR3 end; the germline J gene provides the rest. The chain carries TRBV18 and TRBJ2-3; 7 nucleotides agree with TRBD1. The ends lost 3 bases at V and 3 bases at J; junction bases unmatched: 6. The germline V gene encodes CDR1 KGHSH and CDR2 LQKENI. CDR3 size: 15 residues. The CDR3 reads CASSPRQGLTDTQYF. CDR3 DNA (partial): TGTGCCAGCTCACCCAGACAGGGTCTAACAGATACG.

CDR3 DNA (partial): TGTGCCAGCCGAGGTTATTGGGGACAGAGAGTTTCCTACGAG. It is translated as CASRGYWGQRVSYE. From start to end, the CDR3 is CASRGYWGQRVSYEQYF. The chain recombines TRBV6-2 or TRBV6-3 with TRBJ2-7, with 7 bases that match TRBD1. The read terminates 3 residues before the CDR3 end, so the remaining end is supplied by the germline J gene. The germline V gene has CDR1 MNHEY and CDR2 SVGEGT. V trimming: 8 bases; J trimming: 1 base; junction bases outside the gene matches: 17. The CDR3 sequence is 17 residues long.

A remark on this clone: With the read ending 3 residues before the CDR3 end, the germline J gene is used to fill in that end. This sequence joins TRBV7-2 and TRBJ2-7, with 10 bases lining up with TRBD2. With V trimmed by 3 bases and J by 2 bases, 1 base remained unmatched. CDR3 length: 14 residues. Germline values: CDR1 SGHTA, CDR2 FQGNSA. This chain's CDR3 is CASSFTSGAYEQYF. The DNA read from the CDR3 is TGTGCCAGCAGCTTTACTAGCGGGGCCTACGAG.

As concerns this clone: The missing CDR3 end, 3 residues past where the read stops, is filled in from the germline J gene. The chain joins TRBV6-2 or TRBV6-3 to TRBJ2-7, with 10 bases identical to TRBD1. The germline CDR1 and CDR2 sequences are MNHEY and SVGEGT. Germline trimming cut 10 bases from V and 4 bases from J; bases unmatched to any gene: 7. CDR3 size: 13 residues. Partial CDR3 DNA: TGTGCCACCCTGGGACAGGGGCCTTACGAG. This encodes CATLGQGPYE. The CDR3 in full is CATLGQGPYEQYF.

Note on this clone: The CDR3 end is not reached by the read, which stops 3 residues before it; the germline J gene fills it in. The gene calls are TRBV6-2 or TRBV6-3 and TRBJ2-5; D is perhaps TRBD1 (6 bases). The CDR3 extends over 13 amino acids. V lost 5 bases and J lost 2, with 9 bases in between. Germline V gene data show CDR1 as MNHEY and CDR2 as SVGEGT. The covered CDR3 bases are TGTGCCAGCAGTCGGACAGTTCAAGAGACC. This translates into CASSRTVQET. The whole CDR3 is CASSRTVQETQYF.

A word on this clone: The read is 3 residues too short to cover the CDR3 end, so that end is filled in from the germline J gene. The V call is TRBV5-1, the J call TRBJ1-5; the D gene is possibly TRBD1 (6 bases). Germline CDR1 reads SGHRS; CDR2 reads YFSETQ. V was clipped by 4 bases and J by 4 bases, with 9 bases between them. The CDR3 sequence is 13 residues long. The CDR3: CASSRDRNQPQHF. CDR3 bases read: TGCGCCAGCAGCCGCGACAGGAATCAGCCC. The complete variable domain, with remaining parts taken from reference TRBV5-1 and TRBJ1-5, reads KAGVTQTPRYLIKTRGQQVTLSCSPISGHRSVSWYQQTPGQGLQFLFEYFSETQRNKGNFPGRFSGRQFSNSRSEMNVSTLELGDSALYLCASSRDRNQPQHFGDGTRLSIL.

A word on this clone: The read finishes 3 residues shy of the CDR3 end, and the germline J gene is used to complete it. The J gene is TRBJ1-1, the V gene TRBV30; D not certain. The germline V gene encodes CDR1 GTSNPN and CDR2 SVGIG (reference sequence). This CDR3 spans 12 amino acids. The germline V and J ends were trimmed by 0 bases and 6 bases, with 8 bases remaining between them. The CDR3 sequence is CAWSVLRAEAFF. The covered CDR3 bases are TGTGCCTGGAGTGTATTAAGGGCTGAA.

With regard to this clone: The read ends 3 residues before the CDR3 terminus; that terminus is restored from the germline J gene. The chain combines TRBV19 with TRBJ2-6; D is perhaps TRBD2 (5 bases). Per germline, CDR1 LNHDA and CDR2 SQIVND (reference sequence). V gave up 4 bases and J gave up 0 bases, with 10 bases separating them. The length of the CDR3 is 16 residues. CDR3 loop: CASSKRVSSGANVLTF. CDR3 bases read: TGTGCCAGTAGTAAGAGGGTCTCCTCTGGGGCCAACGTC.

Partial CDR3 DNA: TGTGCCTGGAGTTACCCGAGGGTCCCCTACGAG. Its protein is CAWSYPRVPYE. The CDR3 in its entirety is CAWSYPRVPYEQYF. The chain employs TRBV30 and TRBJ2-7, with D tentatively TRBD2 (5 bases). The read falls 3 residues short of the CDR3 end, and the missing part is taken from the germline J gene. Germline V gene lookup returns CDR1 GTSNPN and CDR2 SVGIG (reference sequence). The V end was cut by 2 bases, the J end by 2 bases, with 13 bases between. The length of the CDR3 is 14 residues.

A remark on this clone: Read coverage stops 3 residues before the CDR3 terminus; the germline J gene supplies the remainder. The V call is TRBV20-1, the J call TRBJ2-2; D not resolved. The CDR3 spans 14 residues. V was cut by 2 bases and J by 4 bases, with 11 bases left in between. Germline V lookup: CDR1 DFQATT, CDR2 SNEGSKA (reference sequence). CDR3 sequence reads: CSARPPGPTGELFF. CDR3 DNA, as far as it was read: TGCAGTGCTAGACCCCCGGGTCCCACCGGGGAG.

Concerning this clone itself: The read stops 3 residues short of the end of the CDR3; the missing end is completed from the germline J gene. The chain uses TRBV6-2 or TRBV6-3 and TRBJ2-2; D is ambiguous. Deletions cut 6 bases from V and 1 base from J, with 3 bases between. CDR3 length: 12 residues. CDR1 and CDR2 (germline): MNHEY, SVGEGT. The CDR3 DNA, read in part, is TGTGCCAGCAGCCGGAACACCGGGGAG. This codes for CASSRNTGE. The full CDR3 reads CASSRNTGELFF.

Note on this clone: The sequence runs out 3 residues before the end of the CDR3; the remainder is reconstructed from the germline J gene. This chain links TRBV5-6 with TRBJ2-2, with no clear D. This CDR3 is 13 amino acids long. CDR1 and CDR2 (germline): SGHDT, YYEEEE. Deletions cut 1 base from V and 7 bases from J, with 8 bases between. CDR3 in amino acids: CASSLFQGGELFF. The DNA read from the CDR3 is TGTGCCAGCAGCTTGTTTCAAGGCGGGGAG.

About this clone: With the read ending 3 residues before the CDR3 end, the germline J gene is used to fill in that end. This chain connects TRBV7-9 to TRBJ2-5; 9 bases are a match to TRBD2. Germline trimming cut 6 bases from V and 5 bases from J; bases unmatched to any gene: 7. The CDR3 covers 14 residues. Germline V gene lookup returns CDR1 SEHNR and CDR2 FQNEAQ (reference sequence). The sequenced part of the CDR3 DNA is TGTGCCAGCAGATGGGGACTAGCTGAGGAGACC. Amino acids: CASRWGLAEET. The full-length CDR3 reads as CASRWGLAEETQYF.

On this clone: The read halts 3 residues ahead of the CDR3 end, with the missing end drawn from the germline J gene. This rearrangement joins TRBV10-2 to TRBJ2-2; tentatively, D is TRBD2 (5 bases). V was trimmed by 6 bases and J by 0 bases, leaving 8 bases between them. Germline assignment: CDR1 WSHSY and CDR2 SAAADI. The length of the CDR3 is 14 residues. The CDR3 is CASREVANTGELFF. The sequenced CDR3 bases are TGCGCCAGCAGGGAGGTAGCGAACACCGGGGAG.

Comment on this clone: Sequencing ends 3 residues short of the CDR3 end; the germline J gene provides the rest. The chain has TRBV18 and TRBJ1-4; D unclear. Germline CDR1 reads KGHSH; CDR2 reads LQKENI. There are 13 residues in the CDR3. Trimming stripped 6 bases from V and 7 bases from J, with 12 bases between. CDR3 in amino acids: CASSPPAGEKLFF. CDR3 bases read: TGTGCCAGCTCCCCCCCTGCGGGTGAAAAA.

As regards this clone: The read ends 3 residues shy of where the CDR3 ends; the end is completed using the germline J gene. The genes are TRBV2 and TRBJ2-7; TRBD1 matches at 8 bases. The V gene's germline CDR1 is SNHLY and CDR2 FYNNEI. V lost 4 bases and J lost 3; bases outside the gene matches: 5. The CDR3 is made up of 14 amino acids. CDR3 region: CASSGQGNCYEQYF. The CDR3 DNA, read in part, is TGTGCCAGCAGTGGACAGGGGAATTGCTACGAG.